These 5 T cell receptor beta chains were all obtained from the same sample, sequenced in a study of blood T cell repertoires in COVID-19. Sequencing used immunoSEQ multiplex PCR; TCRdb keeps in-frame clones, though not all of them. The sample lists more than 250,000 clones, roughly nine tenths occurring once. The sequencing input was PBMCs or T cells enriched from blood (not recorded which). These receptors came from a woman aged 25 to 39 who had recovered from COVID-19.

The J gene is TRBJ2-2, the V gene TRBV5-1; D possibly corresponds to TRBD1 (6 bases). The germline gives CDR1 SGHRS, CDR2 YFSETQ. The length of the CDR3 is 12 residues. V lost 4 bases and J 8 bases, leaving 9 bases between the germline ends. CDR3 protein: CASSPGQGELFF. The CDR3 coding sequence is TGCGCCAGCAGCCCTGGACAGGGGGAGCTGTTTTTT.

CDR3 bases: TGTGCCAGCGGACAGGGGGACAACTATGGCTACACCTTC. This sequence encodes CASGQGDNYGYTF. The rearrangement joins TRBV2 to TRBJ1-2; 10 positions agree with TRBD1. The CDR3 consists of 13 residues. The V segment lost 8 bases and the J segment 2 bases; nucleotides outside the gene matches: 2. Germline V gene data show CDR1 as SNHLY and CDR2 as FYNNEI.

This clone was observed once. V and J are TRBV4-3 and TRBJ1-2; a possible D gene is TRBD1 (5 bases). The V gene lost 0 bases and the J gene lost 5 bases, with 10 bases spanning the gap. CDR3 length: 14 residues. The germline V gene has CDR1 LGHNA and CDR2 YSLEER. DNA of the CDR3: TGCGCCAGCAGCCAAGATCGGGGGGTGTATGGCTACACCTTC. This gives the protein CASSQDRGVYGYTF.

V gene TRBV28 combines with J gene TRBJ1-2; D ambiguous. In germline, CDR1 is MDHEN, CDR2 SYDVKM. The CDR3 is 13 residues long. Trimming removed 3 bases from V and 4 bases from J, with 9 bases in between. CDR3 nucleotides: TGTGCCAGCAGTTTTTCCCTCCTCTATGGCTACACCTTC. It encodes CASSFSLLYGYTF.

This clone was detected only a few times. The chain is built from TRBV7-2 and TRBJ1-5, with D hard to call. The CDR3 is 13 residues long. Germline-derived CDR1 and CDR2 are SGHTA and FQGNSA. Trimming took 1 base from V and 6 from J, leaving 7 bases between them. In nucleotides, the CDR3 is TGTGCCAGCAGCTTAGTTCGGAGTCAGCCCCAGCATTTT. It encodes CASSLVRSQPQHF. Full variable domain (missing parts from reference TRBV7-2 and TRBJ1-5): GAGVSQSPSNKVTEKGKDVELRCDPISGHTALYWYRQSLGQGLEFLIYFQGNSAPDKSGLPSDRFSAERTGGSVSTLTIQRTQQEDSAVYLCASSLVRSQPQHFGDGTRLSIL.